The clone carrying this T cell receptor beta chain occurred once. Its target is unknown. The sample comes from a study of T cells in Graves' hyperthyroidism and ophthalmopathy. Between the trimmed V and J ends, which lost 5 bases and 7 bases, there was a span of 24 bases. This CDR3 contains 16 residues. Germline V gene lookup returns CDR1 SEHNR and CDR2 FQNEAQ (reference sequence). Whole-study findings and limits: Separation of ophthalmopathy from stable hyperthyroidism was achieved by a 13 V-J model.

Researchers amplified the TCR beta CDR3 regions from RNA transcripts. In the first-round RT-PCR of the TCR CDR3, the HTBI primer set was used. TCRdb reanalysed the multiplex PCR reads using MiXCR and keeps one entry per CDR3 protein. The sample gives hundreds of thousands of distinct CDR3 sequences, over 35% of which show up once; about 9% is in the top ten. Newly diagnosed patients aged 18 to 65 had hyperthyroidism of under 2 months' duration. Orbital computed tomography, thyroid ultrasound, serum thyroxine and TRAb, and clinical symptoms together informed the diagnoses. Source material for PBMCs was less than 12 ml fresh peripheral blood.

The chain uses TRBV7-9 and TRBJ2-7, with D tentatively TRBD1 (6 bases). The specimen sequenced was blood. The sequence derives from a man aged 18 to 30 with Graves' hyperthyroidism. CDR3 in DNA: TGTGCCAGCAGCCAGGTTAACTCAGGGGTATCGTCTGAGCAGTACTTC. Protein sequence: CASSQVNSGVSSEQYF.